This T cell receptor (beta chain) emerged from a study of CD8 T cells in ankylosing spondylitis. Study outcomes and limitations: Prior literature has documented some motif variants in synovial fluid and blood from reactive arthritis. Apparently characteristic of ankylosing spondylitis blood was a TCR beta motif (eight highly homologous variants). Disease-linked clones reportedly showed significant enrichment in matched ankylosing spondylitis synovial fluid.

Making use of molecular barcodes, quantitative 5'-RACE generated TCR beta libraries. TCRdb re-derived calls from the 5' RACE reads in MiXCR, one entry per CDR3 protein. The sample contains about 90,000 distinct CDR3 sequences, 9% of which appear only once. V was pared by 3 bases and J by 6 bases, with 20 bases between. Germline CDR1 SGDLS, CDR2 YYNGEE. This CDR3 contains 16 residues. This clonotype came up a few times. Its antigen is still unknown. V usage is TRBV9 and J usage is TRBJ2-3; either TRBD1 or TRBD2 may supply D (5 bases each). Material: blood, either unsorted or a sorted T cell fraction (not recorded which). The TCR originated in a male donor with ankylosing spondylitis. In DNA form, the CDR3 reads TGTGCCAGCAGCGACCTCGGGGCTAGGGGATGGGATACGCAGTATTTT. It yields the protein CASSDLGARGWDTQYF.